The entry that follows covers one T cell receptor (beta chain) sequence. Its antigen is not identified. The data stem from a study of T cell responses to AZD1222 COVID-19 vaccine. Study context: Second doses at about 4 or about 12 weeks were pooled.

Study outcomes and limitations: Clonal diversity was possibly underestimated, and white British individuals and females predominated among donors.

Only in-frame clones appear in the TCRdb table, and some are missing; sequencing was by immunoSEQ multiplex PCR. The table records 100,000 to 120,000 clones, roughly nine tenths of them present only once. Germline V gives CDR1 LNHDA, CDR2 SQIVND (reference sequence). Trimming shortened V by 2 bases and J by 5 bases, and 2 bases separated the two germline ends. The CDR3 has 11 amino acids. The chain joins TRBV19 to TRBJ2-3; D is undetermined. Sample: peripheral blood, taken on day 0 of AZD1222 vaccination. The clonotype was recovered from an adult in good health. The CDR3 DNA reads TGTGCCAGTAGTATAATAGATACGCAGTATTTT. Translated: CASSIIDTQYF.